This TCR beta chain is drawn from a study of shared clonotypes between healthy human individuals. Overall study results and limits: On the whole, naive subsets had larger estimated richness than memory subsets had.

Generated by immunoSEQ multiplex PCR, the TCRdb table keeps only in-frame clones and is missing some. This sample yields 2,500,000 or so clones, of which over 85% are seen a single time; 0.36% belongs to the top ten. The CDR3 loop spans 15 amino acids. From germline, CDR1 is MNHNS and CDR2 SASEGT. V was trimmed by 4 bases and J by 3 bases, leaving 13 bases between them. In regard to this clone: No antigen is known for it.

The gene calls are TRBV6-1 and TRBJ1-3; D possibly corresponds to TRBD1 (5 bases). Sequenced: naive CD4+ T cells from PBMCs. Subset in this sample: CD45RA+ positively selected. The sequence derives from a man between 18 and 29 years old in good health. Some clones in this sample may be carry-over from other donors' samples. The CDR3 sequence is CASSVGPGSGNTIYF. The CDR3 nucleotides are TGTGCCAGCAGTGTCGGTCCAGGGAGTGGAAACACCATATATTTT.